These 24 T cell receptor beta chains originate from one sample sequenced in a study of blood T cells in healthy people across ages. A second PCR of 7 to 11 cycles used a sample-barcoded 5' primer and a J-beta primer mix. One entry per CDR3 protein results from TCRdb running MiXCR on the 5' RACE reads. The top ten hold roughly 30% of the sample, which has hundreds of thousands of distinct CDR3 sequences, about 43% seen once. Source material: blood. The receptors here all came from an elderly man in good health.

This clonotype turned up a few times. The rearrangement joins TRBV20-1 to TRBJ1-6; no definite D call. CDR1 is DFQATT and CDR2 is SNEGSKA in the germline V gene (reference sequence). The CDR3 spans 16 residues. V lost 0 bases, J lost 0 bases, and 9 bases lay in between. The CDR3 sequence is CSARDGLASYNSPLHF. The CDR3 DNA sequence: TGCAGTGCTAGAGATGGACTGGCCTCCTATAATTCACCCCTCCACTTT.

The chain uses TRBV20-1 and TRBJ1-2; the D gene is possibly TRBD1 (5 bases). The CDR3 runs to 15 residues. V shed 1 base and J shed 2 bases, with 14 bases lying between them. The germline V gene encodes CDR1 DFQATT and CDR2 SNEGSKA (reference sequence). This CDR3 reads CSARGAGPRNYGYTF. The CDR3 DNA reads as TGCAGTGCTAGAGGGGCGGGACCGAGGAACTATGGCTACACCTTC.

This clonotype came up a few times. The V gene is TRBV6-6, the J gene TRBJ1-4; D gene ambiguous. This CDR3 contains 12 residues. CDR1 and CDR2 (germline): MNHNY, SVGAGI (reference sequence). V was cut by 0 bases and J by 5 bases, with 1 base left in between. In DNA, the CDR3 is TGTGCCAGCAGTTACTCCAATGAAAAACTGTTTTTT. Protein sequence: CASSYSNEKLFF.

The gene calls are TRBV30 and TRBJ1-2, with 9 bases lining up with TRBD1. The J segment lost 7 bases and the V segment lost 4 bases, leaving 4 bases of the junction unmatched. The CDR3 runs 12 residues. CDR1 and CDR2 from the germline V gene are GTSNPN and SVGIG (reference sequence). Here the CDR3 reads CAWTHRGLGYTF. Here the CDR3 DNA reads TGTGCCTGGACTCACAGGGGGCTTGGCTACACCTTC.

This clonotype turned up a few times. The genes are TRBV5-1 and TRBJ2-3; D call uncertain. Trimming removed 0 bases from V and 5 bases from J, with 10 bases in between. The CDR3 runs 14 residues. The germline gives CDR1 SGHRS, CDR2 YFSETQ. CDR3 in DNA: TGCGCCAGCAGCTTGGCGGATCGGAGAGATACGCAGTATTTT. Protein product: CASSLADRRDTQYF.

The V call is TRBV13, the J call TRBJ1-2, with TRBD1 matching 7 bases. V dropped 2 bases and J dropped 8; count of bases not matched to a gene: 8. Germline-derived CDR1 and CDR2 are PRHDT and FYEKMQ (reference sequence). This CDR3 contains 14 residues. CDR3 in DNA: TGTGCCAGCAGCTTAATGACAGGGCTTAAAGGCTACACCTTC. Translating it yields CASSLMTGLKGYTF.

CDR3 protein: CSAGGGRLIDTQYF. The CDR3 bases are TGCAGTGCGGGTGGGGGCCGTTTGATAGATACGCAGTATTTT. The chain uses TRBV20-1 and TRBJ2-3; TRBD1 might be the D (6 bases). The length of the CDR3 is 14 residues. Looked up from germline, CDR1 is DFQATT and CDR2 is SNEGSKA (reference sequence). V lost 6 bases and J 5 bases, leaving 18 bases between the germline ends.

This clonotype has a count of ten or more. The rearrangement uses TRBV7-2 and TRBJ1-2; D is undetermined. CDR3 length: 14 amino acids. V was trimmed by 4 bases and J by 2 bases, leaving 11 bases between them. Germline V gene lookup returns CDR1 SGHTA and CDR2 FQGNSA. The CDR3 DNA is TGTGCCAGCAGCTCGGGAGTTCGGAACTATGGCTACACCTTC. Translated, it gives CASSSGVRNYGYTF.

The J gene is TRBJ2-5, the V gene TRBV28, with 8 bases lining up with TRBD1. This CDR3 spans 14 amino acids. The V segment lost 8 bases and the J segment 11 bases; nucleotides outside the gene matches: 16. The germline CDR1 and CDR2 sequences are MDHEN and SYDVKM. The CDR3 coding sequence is TGTGCCAGCGGGGGAACAGGGGGGTATAATGAGCAGTACTTC. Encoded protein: CASGGTGGYNEQYF. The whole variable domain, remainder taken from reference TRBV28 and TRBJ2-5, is DVKVTQSSRYLVKRTGEKVFLECVQDMDHENMFWYRQDPGLGLRLIYFSYDVKMKEKGDIPEGYSVSREKKERFSLILESASTNQTSMYLCASGGTGGYNEQYFGPGTRLLVL.

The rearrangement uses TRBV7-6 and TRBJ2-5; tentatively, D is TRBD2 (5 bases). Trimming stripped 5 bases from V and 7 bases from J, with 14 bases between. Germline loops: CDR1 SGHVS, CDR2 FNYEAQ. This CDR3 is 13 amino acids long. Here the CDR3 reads CASSPDGLGTQYF. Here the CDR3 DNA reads TGTGCCAGCAGCCCGGACGGACTGGGGACCCAGTACTTC.

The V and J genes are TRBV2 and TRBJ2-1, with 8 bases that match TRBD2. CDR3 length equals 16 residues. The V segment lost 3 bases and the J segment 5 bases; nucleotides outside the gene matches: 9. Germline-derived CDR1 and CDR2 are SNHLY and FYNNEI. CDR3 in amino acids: CASSESSGGLNNEQFF. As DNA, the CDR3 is TGTGCCAGCAGTGAGTCAAGCGGGGGCCTAAACAATGAGCAGTTCTTC.

In DNA form, the CDR3 reads TGCAGTGCGATTCAGGGGGTGAACACTGAAGCTTTCTTT. Protein: CSAIQGVNTEAFF. The chain links TRBV20-1 to TRBJ1-1; TRBD1 aligns across 7 bases. The germline V gene has CDR1 DFQATT and CDR2 SNEGSKA (reference sequence). V shed 6 bases and J 0 bases; nucleotides not matched to a gene: 4. The CDR3 totals 13 residues.

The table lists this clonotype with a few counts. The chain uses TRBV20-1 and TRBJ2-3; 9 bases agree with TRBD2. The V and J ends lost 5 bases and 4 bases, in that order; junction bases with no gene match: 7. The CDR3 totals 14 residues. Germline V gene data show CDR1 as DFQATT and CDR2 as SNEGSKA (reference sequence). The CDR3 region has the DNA TGCAGTGCTGTAGCGGGAGCAAGTCCAGATACGCAGTATTTT. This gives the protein CSAVAGASPDTQYF.

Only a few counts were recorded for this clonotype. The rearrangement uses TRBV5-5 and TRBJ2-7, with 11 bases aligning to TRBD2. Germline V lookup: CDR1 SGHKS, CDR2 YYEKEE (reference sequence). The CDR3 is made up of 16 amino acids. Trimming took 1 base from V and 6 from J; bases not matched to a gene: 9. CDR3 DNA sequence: TGTGCCAGCAGCTTGCAACTAGCGGGAGTCGAAGGCGAGCAGTACTTC. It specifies CASSLQLAGVEGEQYF.

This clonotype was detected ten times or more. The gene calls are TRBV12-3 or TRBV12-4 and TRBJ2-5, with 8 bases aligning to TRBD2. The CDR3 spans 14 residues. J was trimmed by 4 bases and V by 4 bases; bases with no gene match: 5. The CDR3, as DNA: TGTGCCAGCAGTTCCTTAGCGGGGTCAGAGACCCAGTACTTC. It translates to CASSSLAGSETQYF.

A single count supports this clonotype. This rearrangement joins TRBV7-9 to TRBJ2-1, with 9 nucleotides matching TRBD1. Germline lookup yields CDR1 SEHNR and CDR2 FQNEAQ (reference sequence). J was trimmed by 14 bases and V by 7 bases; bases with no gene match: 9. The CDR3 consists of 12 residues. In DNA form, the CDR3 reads TGTGCCAGCACGTTTGACCGGGACAGGGAGTTCTTC. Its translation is CASTFDRDREFF. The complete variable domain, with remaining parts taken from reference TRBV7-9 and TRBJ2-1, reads DTGVSQNPRHKITKRGQNVTFRCDPISEHNRLYWYRQTLGQGPEFLTYFQNEAQLEKSRLLSDRFSAERPKGSFSTLEIQRTEQGDSAMYLCASTFDRDREFFGPGTRLTVL.

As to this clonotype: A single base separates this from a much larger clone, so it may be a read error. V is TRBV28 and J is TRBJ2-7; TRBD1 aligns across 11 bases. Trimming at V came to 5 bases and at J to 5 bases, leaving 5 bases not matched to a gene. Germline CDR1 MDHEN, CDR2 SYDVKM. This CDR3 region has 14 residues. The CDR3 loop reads CASSPPGQGDEQYF. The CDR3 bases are TGTGCCAGCAGTCCTCCGGGACAGGGGGACGAGCAGTACTTC.

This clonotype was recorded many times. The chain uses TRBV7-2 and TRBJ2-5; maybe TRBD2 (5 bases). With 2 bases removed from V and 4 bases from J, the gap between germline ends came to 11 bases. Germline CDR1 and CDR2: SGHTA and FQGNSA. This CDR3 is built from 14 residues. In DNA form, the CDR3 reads TGTGCCAGCAGCTTAAGTCGGGCGGGAGAGACCCAGTACTTC. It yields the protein CASSLSRAGETQYF.

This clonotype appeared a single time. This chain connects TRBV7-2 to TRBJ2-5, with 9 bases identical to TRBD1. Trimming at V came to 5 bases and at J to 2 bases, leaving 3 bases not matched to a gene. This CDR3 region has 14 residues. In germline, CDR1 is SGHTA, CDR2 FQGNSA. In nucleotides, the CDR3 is TGTGCCAGCAGCGACAGGGGGGCGCAAGAGACCCAGTACTTC. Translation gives CASSDRGAQETQYF. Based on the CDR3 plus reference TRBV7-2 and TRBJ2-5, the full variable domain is GAGVSQSPSNKVTEKGKDVELRCDPISGHTALYWYRQSLGQGLEFLIYFQGNSAPDKSGLPSDRFSAERTGGSVSTLTIQRTQQEDSAVYLCASSDRGAQETQYFGPGTRLLVL.

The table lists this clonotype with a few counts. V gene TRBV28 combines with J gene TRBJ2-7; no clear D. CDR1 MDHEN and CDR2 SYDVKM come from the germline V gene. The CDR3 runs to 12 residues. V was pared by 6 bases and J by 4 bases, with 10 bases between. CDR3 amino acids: CASRRQTYEQYF. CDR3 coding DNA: TGTGCCAGCAGAAGGCAGACTTACGAGCAGTACTTC.

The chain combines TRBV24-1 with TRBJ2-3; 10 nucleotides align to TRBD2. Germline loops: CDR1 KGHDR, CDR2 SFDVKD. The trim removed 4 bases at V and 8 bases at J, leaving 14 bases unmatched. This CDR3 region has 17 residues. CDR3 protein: CATSDPSASGSFFTQYF. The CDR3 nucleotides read TGTGCCACCAGTGACCCAAGCGCTAGCGGGAGTTTCTTTACGCAGTATTTT.

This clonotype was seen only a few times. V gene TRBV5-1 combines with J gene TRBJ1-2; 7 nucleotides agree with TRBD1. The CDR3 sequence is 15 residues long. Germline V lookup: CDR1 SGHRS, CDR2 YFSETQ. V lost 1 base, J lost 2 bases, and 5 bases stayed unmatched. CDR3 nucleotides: TGCGCCAGCAGCTTGTGGGGGACAGAAAACTATGGCTACACCTTC. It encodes CASSLWGTENYGYTF.

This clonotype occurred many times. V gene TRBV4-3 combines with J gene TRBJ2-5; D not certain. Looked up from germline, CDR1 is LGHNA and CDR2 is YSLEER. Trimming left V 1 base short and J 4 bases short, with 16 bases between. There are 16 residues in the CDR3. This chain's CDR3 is CASSQGNYGFSETQYF. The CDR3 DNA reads TGCGCCAGCAGCCAAGGGAACTACGGGTTTTCAGAGACCCAGTACTTC.

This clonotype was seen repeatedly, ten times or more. In DNA form, the CDR3 reads TGTGCCAGCAGGGCAGCGGGGAATGAGCAGTTCTTC. Its protein product is CASRAAGNEQFF. The genes are TRBV2 and TRBJ2-1, with TRBD2 matching over 7 bases. CDR3 size: 12 residues. V trimming: 6 bases; J trimming: 7 bases; junction bases outside the gene matches: 3. Germline CDR1 reads SNHLY; CDR2 reads FYNNEI.